This T cell receptor (beta chain) originates from a study of shared clonotypes between healthy human individuals. Method: immunoSEQ multiplex PCR; TCRdb's copy keeps in-frame clones and lacks some. The repertoire has over 1.4 million clones, around 97% of them found once; the top ten carry over 1%. The CDR3 contains 14 residues. The V gene end was trimmed by 2 bases and the J gene end by 3 bases; junction bases not matched to a gene: 3. Germline assignment: CDR1 SEHNR and CDR2 FQNEAQ (reference sequence). Participating donors were healthy, HIV-negative adults free of recent acute infections or vaccinations.

The origin of this receptor is a man aged 25-40 years in good health. The rearrangement joins TRBV7-9 to TRBJ2-7; 8 nucleotides agree with TRBD1. Sequencing used naive CD4+ T cells sorted from blood. The subset: CD45RA+ positively selected. The CDR3: CASSLQGAFYEQYF. CDR3 DNA: TGTGCCAGCAGCTTACAGGGGGCTTTCTACGAGCAGTACTTC.